The 21 T cell receptor beta chains presented below share a single source sample, sequenced in a study of monozygotic twins with inflammatory bowel disease. TCRdb re-called the 5' RACE reads, yielding one record per CDR3 amino acid sequence without DNA. Recorded here are over 350,000 distinct CDR3 sequences; the top ten clones represent 2.5% to 3%. The sequencing sample was made of blood. These receptors originate from a human donor with ulcerative colitis or Crohn's disease, or a healthy co-twin of an affected twin (not recorded which).

The chain has TRBV7-3 and TRBJ1-1. This CDR3 spans 15 amino acids. Germline CDR1 is SGHTA and CDR2 is FQGTGA. The CDR3 reads CASSLRAGANTEAFF.

The rearrangement uses TRBV7-8 and TRBJ1-1; the D gene TCRdb calls, TRBD1, cannot be checked with no DNA. The CDR3 extends over 17 amino acids. Germline CDR1 reads SGHVS; CDR2 reads FQNEAQ. The CDR3 region is CASSLVIPGGANTEAFF. The variable domain in full, completed from reference TRBV7-8 and TRBJ1-1, reads GAGVSQSPRYKVAKRGQDVALRCDPISGHVSLFWYQQALGQGPEFLTYFQNEAQLDKSGLPSDRFFAERPEGSVSTLKIQRTQQEDSAVYLCASSLVIPGGANTEAFFGQGTRLTVV.

The CDR3: CASSSSELAAYNEQFF. This rearrangement joins TRBV19 to TRBJ2-1; without DNA, the TCRdb call of TRBD2 cannot be checked. Germline V CDR1 and CDR2: LNHDA, SQIVND (reference sequence). This CDR3 region has 16 residues.

The chain employs TRBV4-2 and TRBJ2-2; TCRdb's assignment of TRBD1 cannot be checked, as there is no DNA. Germline V CDR1 and CDR2: LGHNA, YNFKEQ. This CDR3 is built from 16 residues. The CDR3 reads CASSQSNTGDTGELFF.

V is TRBV5-5 and J is TRBJ2-7; TCRdb proposes TRBD2, but this gene call is untestable without DNA. CDR1 and CDR2 from the germline V gene are SGHKS and YYEKEE (reference sequence). The CDR3 is 16 amino acids. CDR3 amino acids: CASRLLLTDSSYEQYF.

The chain has TRBV3-1 and TRBJ1-6; TCRdb picks TRBD1, but there is no DNA to check that call. The CDR3 has 14 amino acids. Per germline, CDR1 LGHDT and CDR2 YNNKEL (reference sequence). The CDR3: CASHVGDHNSPLHF.

The chain uses TRBV6-1 and TRBJ1-5; TCRdb picks TRBD1, but there is no DNA to check that call. The CDR3 contains 16 residues. CDR1 is MNHNS and CDR2 is SASEGT in the germline V gene. This CDR3 is CASSEANQGAKQPQHF.

The V and J genes are TRBV4-3 and TRBJ1-3. Germline values: CDR1 LGHNA, CDR2 YSLEER. The CDR3 runs to 18 residues. The CDR3 is CASSQDLAGGAGGNTIYF.

J is TRBJ1-5 and V is TRBV20-1; the D call of TRBD1 rests on TCRdb alone, since no DNA is present to check it. CDR3 length equals 14 residues. Germline CDR1 and CDR2: DFQATT and SNEGSKA (reference sequence). CDR3 sequence: CSALDRGRNQPQHF.

The CDR3 reads CAINQQGGDNEQFF. J is TRBJ2-1 and V is TRBV10-3; TCRdb reports TRBD2, a call that lacks DNA to check it against. Germline CDR1 is ENHRY and CDR2 is SYGVKD. The CDR3 has 14 residues.

The chain carries TRBV5-1 and TRBJ2-1; with no DNA, the TCRdb D assignment of TRBD2 cannot be verified. Germline CDR1 SGHRS, CDR2 YFSETQ. The length of the CDR3 is 14 residues. CDR3 sequence reads: CASSPGEGYNEQFF.

This chain links TRBV20-1 with TRBJ2-2; TCRdb indicates TRBD2, and absent DNA this call remains unverified. Germline-derived CDR1 and CDR2 are DFQATT and SNEGSKA (reference sequence). CDR3 length: 14 amino acids. The chain's CDR3 is CSAVSGGLTGELFF.

The chain uses TRBV6-5 and TRBJ2-5; the TCRdb call, TRBD1, lacks DNA for checking. This CDR3 has 16 residues. Germline V lookup: CDR1 MNHEY, CDR2 SVGAGI. The CDR3 sequence is CASSYSADTSKGTQYF.

The chain links TRBV29-1 to TRBJ1-1; the TRBD1 assignment by TCRdb is unverifiable without DNA. CDR3 length: 15 residues. Per the germline V gene, CDR1 is SQVTM and CDR2 is ANQGSEA. This CDR3 is CSVDRGQGYFAEAFF.

V and J are TRBV25-1 and TRBJ1-2; TCRdb lists TRBD1, though no DNA is available to test this call. CDR3 size: 14 residues. CDR1 is MGHDK and CDR2 is SYGVNS in the germline V gene. The CDR3 reads CASSDTNTGQRYTF.

This sequence joins TRBV6-2 or TRBV6-3 and TRBJ1-5; TCRdb returns TRBD1, unconfirmable since there is no DNA. The CDR3 is made up of 15 amino acids. Germline V gene lookup returns CDR1 MNHEY and CDR2 SVGEGT. The CDR3: CASSYRLQGFQPQHF.

The chain employs TRBV29-1 and TRBJ2-1; TCRdb lists TRBD1, though no DNA is available to test this call. The CDR3 consists of 12 residues. CDR1 and CDR2 (germline): SQVTM, ANQGSEA. The CDR3 reads CSVRTGVDEQFF.

The V gene is TRBV5-1, the J gene TRBJ1-4; TCRdb proposes TRBD1, but this gene call is untestable without DNA. The CDR3 covers 15 residues. CDR1 is SGHRS and CDR2 is YFSETQ in the germline V gene. CDR3 protein: CASSLGQGGDEKLFF.

This sequence joins TRBV7-2 and TRBJ2-7; TCRdb returns TRBD1, unconfirmable since there is no DNA. Per germline, CDR1 SGHTA and CDR2 FQGNSA. The CDR3 is made up of 11 amino acids. The CDR3: CASSRRGEQYF.

The chain recombines TRBV11-2 with TRBJ2-2; the TCRdb D gene call, TRBD1, has no DNA to confirm it. CDR3 size: 14 residues. From germline, CDR1 is SGHAT and CDR2 FQNNGV. The CDR3 here is CASSLWGRLRELFF.

The rearrangement uses TRBV6-4 and TRBJ2-2. Germline CDR1 reads MRHNA; CDR2 reads SNTAGT. The CDR3 has 14 amino acids. The CDR3 reads CASSDPTATGELFF.